Listed below are T cell receptor beta chains from one sample, sequenced in a study of regulatory T cells in long-lasting Graves disease. TCRdb itself ran the multiplex PCR reads through MiXCR, one entry per CDR3 protein. The sample consists of about 320,000 distinct CDR3 sequences, 15% to 20% of them appearing once. Source: peripheral blood mononuclear cells (PBMCs), taken at new diagnosis, from a patient treated with antithyroid drugs. The receptors here all came from a female donor with Graves disease. Both conserved end residues are part of each CDR3. D genes are given only for firm matches. The size of a clone is reported for some rows only, either as once, few or many, or as a class for expanded clones.

cdr3_aa v_call d_call clone_size
CASSGFRDRGVEQYF TRBV2 TRBD1 many
CSVPTPTGRYYGYTF TRBV29-1 TRBD1 many
CATSAPTSQETQYF TRBV24-1 . many
CSAALAGGTYEQYF TRBV20-1 TRBD2 many
CASSPPAGTDTQYF TRBV18 . .
CASSIAVGAEAFF TRBV19 . many
CSARAGGETGNSPLHF TRBV20-1 . many
CASSEAGTGNYGYTF TRBV2 TRBD1 many
CASATLRQSGETQYF TRBV6-1 . few
CATSRPGTSGRRGDTQYF TRBV15 TRBD2 many
CASLRELVETQYF TRBV2 TRBD2 many
CASSSLRGQTQYF TRBV12-3/TRBV12-4 . many
CASSESSWGLGTEAFF TRBV10-2 . many
CASSIGRRAIHNEQFF TRBV19 . few
CASKGQARTNEKLFF TRBV2 . many
CASSPSGGSRGVYEQYF TRBV11-3 . many
CASSPRTSGSGELFF TRBV28 TRBD2 many
CASSQEGVGRPQETQYF TRBV4-1 TRBD2 .
CASTTDNYGYTF TRBV19 . many
CASGPGLGSDIQYF TRBV2 TRBD2 .
CSARLAGGYLDTQYF TRBV20-1 TRBD2 .
CASGTFGLSHYEQYF TRBV12-5 . many
CASILMNTEAFF TRBV6-2/TRBV6-3 . .
CASSLGSGPTTDTQYF TRBV7-2 . many
CATPVDRSSYNEQFF TRBV15 . .
CASRVTSGGRHEQFF TRBV6-2/TRBV6-3 TRBD2 few
CASSLALAGGYSEQYF TRBV5-6 TRBD2 .
CASSFPGATQYF TRBV11-2 . many
CASSPGQGVYNEQFF TRBV18 TRBD1 many
CASNQGVGTGRETQYF TRBV6-1 TRBD1 .
CASSQEGDPDTEAFF TRBV3-1 . few
CASSRKTGFNQPQHF TRBV28 . many
CASQSNYGYTF TRBV10-3 . .
CASSLRQGVQPQHF TRBV10-2 TRBD1 few
CASSLPTVTYEQYF TRBV5-5 . many
CASSLAGGRRSYNEQFF TRBV28 TRBD2 many
CASSQDRKAGRAPYEQYF TRBV14 . few
CASSSWGEMMDTQYF TRBV11-2 . many
CASSSNSGSSYEQYF TRBV7-9 . .
CASSLLSGTTEAFF TRBV7-2 . many
CASSEQGTNYGYTF TRBV13 . many
CAWTTGRREPEQYF TRBV30 . many
CASSLAAAGGPGRETQYF TRBV7-6 TRBD2 .
CASSSLRPEQYF TRBV7-9 . few
CASSTGTLRANEKLFF TRBV12-3/TRBV12-4 . many
CASSLLVPLGYTF TRBV28 . many
CASSPQGLATYEQYF TRBV14 . many
CASAEGTGGQETQYF TRBV11-3 TRBD1 many
CASRTSGTNYGYTF TRBV7-9 . .
CASSFRDREFNYGYTF TRBV13 TRBD1 few
CASSLGGARNSPLHF TRBV11-3 . many
CASSEARQYGYTF TRBV6-1 . many
CSVVKRNMAGNTIYF TRBV29-1 . many
CATSDFPDSGDTQYF TRBV24-1 . few